Listed below are T cell receptor beta chains from one sample, sequenced in a study of blood T cell repertoires in COVID-19. TCRdb keeps only in-frame clones here, not all; method: immunoSEQ multiplex PCR. The sample gives around 120,000 clones, roughly 89% of which show up once; about 3.8% is in the top ten. The sample comprised peripheral blood. The receptors derive from an older woman with COVID-19, enrolled during active disease. Each CDR3 is given with its conserved first and last residue. Fields, in order: V gene, D gene, CDR3 length, CDR3 protein. D genes are given only for firm matches.

v_gene: TRBV19; d_gene: TRBD1; len: 16; CDR3aa: CASSFPTGVDNSPLHF
v_gene: TRBV5-1; d_gene: TRBD1; len: 18; CDR3aa: CASSLASTGGIVGEKLFF
v_gene: TRBV7-2; d_gene: TRBD2; len: 16; CDR3aa: CASRTTRVAGYNEQFF
v_gene: TRBV27; d_gene: -; len: 14; CDR3aa: CASSLRQGNSPLHF
v_gene: TRBV7-9; d_gene: TRBD1; len: 13; CDR3aa: CASSRRDRSGLTF
v_gene: TRBV9; d_gene: -; len: 13; CDR3aa: CASSQGGYYGYTF
v_gene: TRBV5-4; d_gene: -; len: 16; CDR3aa: CASSPWRRRSTDTQYF
v_gene: TRBV7-2; d_gene: -; len: 16; CDR3aa: CASSLVSGQINQPQHF
v_gene: TRBV10-3; d_gene: -; len: 12; CDR3aa: CAISELDSEAFF
v_gene: TRBV6-5; d_gene: -; len: 13; CDR3aa: CASSLTGSQPQHF
v_gene: TRBV9; d_gene: -; len: 13; CDR3aa: CASSVAGNTEAFF
v_gene: TRBV27; d_gene: -; len: 15; CDR3aa: CASSKTGWNTGELFF
v_gene: TRBV6-5; d_gene: -; len: 13; CDR3aa: CASSYSIQGGYTF
v_gene: TRBV4-3; d_gene: -; len: 15; CDR3aa: CASSQDRVGGRPLHF
v_gene: TRBV5-6; d_gene: -; len: 13; CDR3aa: CASSLATGTEAFF
v_gene: TRBV3-1/TRBV3-2; d_gene: -; len: 12; CDR3aa: CATIGVGTEAFF
v_gene: TRBV9; d_gene: -; len: 14; CDR3aa: CASSVEGGAHGYTF
v_gene: TRBV7-2; d_gene: TRBD2; len: 19; CDR3aa: CASSLARAGGLSGANVLTF
v_gene: TRBV7-2; d_gene: -; len: 15; CDR3aa: CASSPGVGGNTEAFF
v_gene: TRBV9; d_gene: TRBD1; len: 15; CDR3aa: CASSVNDRGGDGYTF
v_gene: TRBV19; d_gene: -; len: 14; CDR3aa: CASSIGGIYNEQFF
v_gene: TRBV5-1; d_gene: TRBD1; len: 15; CDR3aa: CASSDDRGANSPLHF
v_gene: TRBV12-3/TRBV12-4; d_gene: -; len: 13; CDR3aa: CASNTPQSYEQYF
v_gene: TRBV7-9; d_gene: -; len: 13; CDR3aa: CASSPDSNYGYTF
v_gene: TRBV3-1/TRBV3-2; d_gene: -; len: 16; CDR3aa: CASSQGLQSNTGELFF
v_gene: TRBV5-6; d_gene: TRBD1; len: 16; CDR3aa: CASSLTTGRYNSPLHF
v_gene: TRBV6-5; d_gene: TRBD2; len: 15; CDR3aa: CASRSHGGVNNEQFF
v_gene: TRBV6-4; d_gene: TRBD1; len: 15; CDR3aa: CASSGTGDSTDTQYF
v_gene: TRBV5-1; d_gene: -; len: 15; CDR3aa: CASSLAPSDNEKLFF
v_gene: TRBV13; d_gene: -; len: 12; CDR3aa: CASSPFTGELFF
v_gene: TRBV7-9; d_gene: TRBD1; len: 18; CDR3aa: CASSLVVLGLGQGYEQYF
v_gene: TRBV27; d_gene: -; len: 14; CDR3aa: CASSPRQRTYEQYF
v_gene: TRBV25-1; d_gene: -; len: 13; CDR3aa: CASSDARADTQYF
v_gene: TRBV18; d_gene: -; len: 16; CDR3aa: CASSPVGSLGNTEAFF
v_gene: TRBV6-2/TRBV6-3; d_gene: -; len: 13; CDR3aa: CASSYNTGYEQYF
v_gene: TRBV19; d_gene: -; len: 14; CDR3aa: CASSIAPVYYGYTF
v_gene: TRBV6-5; d_gene: -; len: 14; CDR3aa: CASRDSFSSYEQYF
v_gene: TRBV15; d_gene: TRBD1; len: 16; CDR3aa: CATSRVGDRGSYEQYF
v_gene: TRBV20-1; d_gene: -; len: 11; CDR3aa: CSARETLEQFF